The clone carrying this T cell receptor beta chain occurred many times. Antigen: not known. The CDR3 is cut off 3 residues early in the read; its end comes from the germline J gene. These data originate in a study of T cell clonality in common variable immunodeficiency. Regarding the study as a whole: T cell subpopulation sequencing would be needed to explain CVID clonality. TCRbeta clonality was increased in CVID versus healthy controls. Fewer deletions and N-nucleotide insertions were reportedly seen in common variable immunodeficiency TCR beta sequences.

CVID and control samples used equivalent genomic DNA input. Sequenced by immunoSEQ multiplex PCR; TCRdb stores in-frame clones only, minus some. The sample yields 50,000 to 60,000 clones, without any singletons. V dropped 0 bases and J dropped 1 base, with 7 bases sitting between them. Germline V gene data show CDR1 as GTSNPN and CDR2 as SVGIG (reference sequence). This CDR3 has 15 residues. The sample consisted of peripheral blood mononuclear cells. The chain carries TRBV30 and TRBJ2-6; D ambiguous. The receptor comes from a person aged 18 to 70 in good health. This CDR3 reads CAWSVYLSGANVLTF. The DNA read from the CDR3 is TGTGCCTGGAGTGTATATTTGTCTGGGGCCAACGTC.